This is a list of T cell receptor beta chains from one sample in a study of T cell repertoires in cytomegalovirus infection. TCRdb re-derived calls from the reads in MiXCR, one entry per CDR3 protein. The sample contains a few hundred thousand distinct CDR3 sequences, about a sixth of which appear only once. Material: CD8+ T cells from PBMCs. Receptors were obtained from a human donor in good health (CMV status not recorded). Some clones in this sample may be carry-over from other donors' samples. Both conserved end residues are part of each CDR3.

CASSERPRAFGANVLTF	TRBV6-1	TRBJ2-6
CASASPLAGGDEQFF	TRBV4-1	TRBJ2-1
CASSFSGGALNEQFF	TRBV7-2	TRBJ2-1
CSARGGAGGSYNEQFF	TRBV20-1	TRBJ2-1
CASSSPEGRENSPLHF	TRBV5-1	TRBJ1-6
CASRTGWTQYF	TRBV6-5	TRBJ2-3
CSARSRDGGGRDGELFF	TRBV20-1	TRBJ2-2
CASTLTHNQPQHF	TRBV6-2/TRBV6-3	TRBJ1-5
CASSEVAEEPHF	TRBV6-1	TRBJ1-5
CASSYTGSGANVLTF	TRBV6-2/TRBV6-3	TRBJ2-6
CASSQGGGTVYEQYF	TRBV7-2	TRBJ2-7
CASSLPELNTEAFF	TRBV5-6	TRBJ1-1
CASSFPRADEQFF	TRBV5-6	TRBJ2-1
CASSLAGQGLRTGELFF	TRBV6-2/TRBV6-3	TRBJ2-2
CASRSPGRDYGYTF	TRBV28	TRBJ1-2
CASSGRDRGEETQYF	TRBV5-4	TRBJ2-5
CASRAAGTVLSEQYF	TRBV6-1	TRBJ2-7
CASSLDQARGRVDEQFF	TRBV7-6	TRBJ2-1
CSVRDWNTEAFF	TRBV29-1	TRBJ1-1
CSASPTGLEYNEQFF	TRBV20-1	TRBJ2-1
CASSLFSGQGSYEQYF	TRBV7-2	TRBJ2-7
CASSRLALGGGTYGYTF	TRBV6-1	TRBJ1-2